The clone carrying this T cell receptor beta chain was picked up a small number of times. As yet, its antigen is unknown. Mouse germline and gene names are used. The read ends 1 residue early relative to the CDR3; the germline J gene fills the gap. The time point is: mouse harvest day 7 after allogeneic transplant. Mouse grafts combined 10^7 T-cell-depleted bone marrow cells with 10^6 splenic CD5+ T cells. Mice had MHC-mismatched B6 into BALB/c GVHD, sampled day 7 or 14. The sample originates from a study of tissue T cells after allogeneic stem cell transplantation. Sequenced by immunoSEQ multiplex PCR; TCRdb stores in-frame clones only, minus some. The data contain 7,500 to 8,500 clones, more than 35% of them seen just once; the ten biggest clones take up roughly 8.9%. Study results and caveats: TCR repertoires tracked anatomic similarity, regardless of disease or transplant status.

V lost 3 bases to trimming and J lost 4 bases; unmatched junction nucleotides: 3. The germline V gene has CDR1 SGHND and CDR2 FRSKSL. This CDR3 has 13 amino acids. Sequencing used gut tissue. The chain recombines TRBV15 with TRBJ2-7; TRBD1 agrees at 7 bases. The TCR sequence derives from a female BALB/c mouse given C57BL/6 T cells with graft-versus-host disease after an allogeneic hematopoietic cell transplant. CDR3 DNA, as far as it was read: TGTGCCAGCAGTTTGGGGACAGAATATGAACAGTAC. Protein sequence: CASSLGTEYEQY. The whole CDR3 sequence is CASSLGTEYEQYF.